This passage covers 22 T cell receptor beta chains from one sample sequenced in a study of T cells in Graves' hyperthyroidism and ophthalmopathy. RNA transcripts were the template for amplifying TCR beta CDR3 regions. A set of HTBI primers served as the primers for a first-round RT-PCR of the TCR CDR3. TCRdb re-derived calls from the multiplex PCR reads in MiXCR, one entry per CDR3 protein. The repertoire includes more than 300,000 distinct CDR3 sequences, more than 11% of them detected once, and more than 9.5% sits in the top ten. Material: blood. These receptor sequences come from a woman aged 60-75 years with Graves' hyperthyroidism.

This clonotype showed up many times. This chain links TRBV5-1 with TRBJ2-7; TRBD2 matches at 10 bases. This CDR3 has 16 residues. CDR1 SGHRS and CDR2 YFSETQ come from the germline V gene. V lost 1 base to trimming and J lost 2 bases; unmatched junction nucleotides: 6. The CDR3 DNA sequence: TGCGCCAGCAGCTTGACGTTAGCGGGAGGCGCCTACGAGCAGTACTTC. Translating gives CASSLTLAGGAYEQYF.

This clonotype was recorded many times. The V gene is TRBV12-3 or TRBV12-4, the J gene TRBJ1-2; D possibly corresponds to TRBD1 (6 bases). The V end was cut by 6 bases, the J end by 4 bases, with 18 bases between. The length of the CDR3 is 15 residues. CDR3 protein: CASSKQQGPIYGYTF. In DNA, the CDR3 is TGTGCCAGCAGCAAACAACAGGGCCCGATCTATGGCTACACCTTC.

This clonotype was detected many times. The chain employs TRBV6-1 and TRBJ2-7; D gene uncertain. CDR1 MNHNS and CDR2 SASEGT come from the germline V gene. V lost 4 bases and J lost 4, with 5 bases in between. The CDR3 covers 11 residues. CDR3 coding DNA: TGTGCCAGCAGTGGGGCTTACGAGCAGTACTTC. Translated, it gives CASSGAYEQYF.

This clonotype was detected ten times or more. The gene calls are TRBV5-1 and TRBJ2-1; 7 bases are a match to TRBD1. Germline assignment: CDR1 SGHRS and CDR2 YFSETQ. V shed 5 bases, J shed 1 base, and the junction held 3 bases outside the gene matches. The CDR3 is 14 amino acids. The CDR3 DNA sequence: TGCGCCAGCAGGGACAGGAGATCCTACAATGAGCAGTTCTTC. Protein: CASRDRRSYNEQFF.

This clonotype has ten or more counts. V gene TRBV24-1 combines with J gene TRBJ2-3; 7 positions agree with TRBD2. J gave up 4 bases and V 1 base, and 10 bases lay outside the gene matches. CDR3 length: 17 residues. The V gene's germline CDR1 is KGHDR and CDR2 SFDVKD. The CDR3 sequence: CATSDFVASGIPDTQYF. The CDR3 DNA is TGTGCCACCAGTGATTTTGTGGCTAGCGGCATCCCAGATACGCAGTATTTT.

This clonotype was counted ten times or more. In DNA form, the CDR3 reads TGCGCCAGCAGCCCTCTTCGAGCGGCCTACGAGCAGTACTTC. It encodes CASSPLRAAYEQYF. The chain is built from TRBV5-1 and TRBJ2-7; possibly TRBD2 for D (5 bases). The germline V gene encodes CDR1 SGHRS and CDR2 YFSETQ. Trimming took off 4 bases at V and 2 bases at J, with 13 bases between the two ends. The CDR3 length is 14 residues.

This clonotype was picked up a small number of times. The chain employs TRBV15 and TRBJ1-4; unclear D gene. The CDR3 contains 15 residues. The germline CDR1 and CDR2 sequences are LNHNV and YYDKDF (reference sequence). V was shortened by 8 bases and J by 0 bases, with 13 bases between the two germline ends. In DNA form, the CDR3 reads TGTGCCACCGGGGAGCTATACGCAACTAATGAAAAACTGTTTTTT. Protein product: CATGELYATNEKLFF.

There are many counts of this clonotype. The CDR3 DNA sequence: TGTGCCAGCAGCTACAACAATGAGCAGTTCTTC. Its protein product is CASSYNNEQFF. The chain recombines TRBV2 with TRBJ2-1; D ambiguous. Trimming removed 6 bases at V and 5 bases at J, with 5 bases between. CDR3 length equals 11 residues. Germline assignment: CDR1 SNHLY and CDR2 FYNNEI.

This clonotype was counted only a few times. This rearrangement joins TRBV5-1 to TRBJ2-2, with TRBD1 identical over 8 bases. The CDR3 is 15 residues long. The germline gives CDR1 SGHRS, CDR2 YFSETQ. J was trimmed by 6 bases and V by 3 bases; bases with no gene match: 7. This chain's CDR3 is CASSWGPGGAGELFF. For the CDR3, the DNA is TGCGCCAGCAGCTGGGGCCCAGGGGGCGCCGGGGAGCTGTTTTTT.

This clonotype was found many times. J is TRBJ2-1 and V is TRBV7-8; 8 bases are shared with TRBD2. The germline V gene has CDR1 SGHVS and CDR2 FQNEAQ. Losses at the gene ends were 5 bases for V and 2 bases for J; bases not matched to a gene: 5. The CDR3 is 15 residues long. The CDR3 nucleotides are TGTGCCAGCAGCCAGCGGGAGACCCCCTACAATGAGCAGTTCTTC. Its translation is CASSQRETPYNEQFF.

Many counts were recorded for this clonotype. The chain couples TRBV15 to TRBJ2-1; 7 bases fit TRBD1. The CDR3 sequence is 14 residues long. The ends lost 8 bases at V and 4 bases at J; junction bases unmatched: 8. Germline CDR1 and CDR2: LNHNV and YYDKDF (reference sequence). CDR3 coding DNA: TGTGCCACCGTTCAAGGGGGCCTTTACAATGAGCAGTTCTTC. It encodes CATVQGGLYNEQFF.

This clonotype was recorded at least ten times. In DNA form, the CDR3 reads TGCAGTGCTAGGCCCGCTAGCGGGGCTTACAATGAGCAGTTCTTC. As protein: CSARPASGAYNEQFF. V and J are TRBV20-1 and TRBJ2-1, with 9 positions matching TRBD2. This CDR3 has 15 residues. CDR1 is DFQATT and CDR2 is SNEGSKA in the germline V gene (reference sequence). Trimming removed 3 bases from V and 4 bases from J; junction bases left unmatched: 7.

This clonotype was observed at least ten times. The chain carries TRBV15 and TRBJ2-1; D could derive from TRBD1 or TRBD2 (5 bases each). V shed 2 bases and J shed 2 bases, with 16 bases lying between them. The CDR3 length is 17 residues. Germline lookup yields CDR1 LNHNV and CDR2 YYDKDF (reference sequence). The CDR3 sequence is CATSRLRAGTTYNEQFF. The CDR3 bases are TGTGCCACCAGCAGACTGAGAGCCGGGACCACCTACAATGAGCAGTTCTTC.

This sequence joins TRBV24-1 and TRBJ1-2, with D unresolved. Germline lookup yields CDR1 KGHDR and CDR2 SFDVKD. The CDR3 contains 14 residues. Trimming pared 1 base from V and 2 bases from J, leaving 7 bases between. In nucleotides, the CDR3 is TGTGCCACCAGTGATTTTAAGGTCAACTATGGCTACACCTTC. Protein product: CATSDFKVNYGYTF.

There are many counts of this clonotype. The gene calls are TRBV20-1 and TRBJ2-1, with 11 nucleotides matching TRBD2. The germline gives CDR1 DFQATT, CDR2 SNEGSKA (reference sequence). The CDR3 extends over 14 amino acids. Germline trimming cut 6 bases from V and 4 bases from J; bases unmatched to any gene: 5. CDR3: CSALRTSGYNEQFF. The CDR3 nucleotides read TGCAGTGCCCTTCGGACTAGCGGGTACAATGAGCAGTTCTTC.

This clonotype was detected many times. The rearrangement uses TRBV30 and TRBJ1-2; 7 nucleotides line up with TRBD1. This CDR3 has 14 residues. Germline loops: CDR1 GTSNPN, CDR2 SVGIG (reference sequence). The trim removed 3 bases at V and 6 bases at J, leaving 10 bases unmatched. The CDR3 reads CAWSSIQGVDGYTF. The CDR3, as DNA: TGTGCCTGGAGCTCCATTCAGGGGGTGGATGGCTACACCTTC.

Ten or more counts support this clonotype. V gene TRBV30 combines with J gene TRBJ2-1, with a tentative D call TRBD2 (6 bases). Trimming cost V 7 bases and J 8 bases, with 24 bases left between them. Germline V gives CDR1 GTSNPN, CDR2 SVGIG (reference sequence). The CDR3 covers 15 residues. CDR3: CAFRDAGKAIDEQFF. The CDR3, as DNA: TGTGCCTTCCGAGACGCGGGAAAGGCGATCGATGAGCAGTTCTTC.

This clonotype showed up just a few times. The chain employs TRBV7-2 and TRBJ1-6, with D perhaps matching TRBD1 (6 bases). Trimming cost V 5 bases and J 9 bases, with 17 bases left between them. Per the germline V gene, CDR1 is SGHTA and CDR2 is FQGNSA. This CDR3 spans 15 amino acids. For the CDR3, the DNA is TGTGCCAGCAGCCCGTCCGGGACATATCCTTCACCCCTCCACTTT. This encodes CASSPSGTYPSPLHF.

This clonotype has ten or more counts. CDR3 nucleotide sequence: TGTGCCAGCAGTAACTGGGGACTAGCGGATCAAGAGACCCAGTACTTC. This translates into CASSNWGLADQETQYF. The V and J genes are TRBV5-6 and TRBJ2-5; 11 nucleotides line up with TRBD2. V shed 5 bases, J shed 2 bases, and the junction held 8 bases outside the gene matches. The CDR3 extends over 16 amino acids. Germline CDR1 is SGHDT and CDR2 is YYEEEE.

On this clonotype itself: It may be a read error: a sequence one base away is much more abundant. The genes are TRBV12-3 or TRBV12-4 and TRBJ1-2; tentatively, D is TRBD1 (6 bases). This CDR3 is 15 amino acids long. Trimming stripped 3 bases from V and 2 bases from J, with 13 bases between. The CDR3 coding sequence is TGTGCCAGCAGTTTTGCGGGACACCCAAACTATGGCTACACCTTC. Encoded protein: CASSFAGHPNYGYTF.

This clonotype was counted a few times. V is TRBV7-3 and J is TRBJ2-2; 10 bases align to TRBD2. CDR1 SGHTA and CDR2 FQGTGA come from the germline V gene. J lost 6 bases, V lost 6 bases, and 4 bases had no gene match. The CDR3 runs 14 residues. CDR3 sequence reads: CASRRGLAAGELFF. The CDR3 bases are TGTGCCAGCAGACGCGGACTAGCGGCCGGGGAGCTGTTTTTT.

This clonotype came up a few times. A read error may be the cause here, since a much bigger clone is one base away. Lacking the conserved final phenylalanine or tryptophan, this CDR3 likely reflects a read error. CDR3 amino acids: CASSGRNYEQYL. The CDR3 DNA is TGTGCCAGCAGTGGAAGGAATTACGAGCAGTACCTC. V and J are TRBV2 and TRBJ2-7; D is unresolved. Germline V gene lookup returns CDR1 SNHLY and CDR2 FYNNEI. CDR3 size: 12 residues. Trimming stripped 4 bases from V and 4 bases from J, with 8 bases between.